This TCR beta chain came from a study of type 1 regulatory T cells. Regarding this clonotype: Its antigen is undetermined.

Each CDR3 protein is one row after TCRdb ran MiXCR on the reads. The table records about 62,000 distinct CDR3 sequences, less than 65% of them present only once. Trimming left V 4 bases short and J 10 bases short, with 15 bases between. The CDR3 length is 13 residues. Germline CDR1 is SGDLS and CDR2 is YYNGEE. The sequenced sample was cultured non-Tr1 T cells, either the whole culture or a sorted T cell fraction (not recorded which). This TCR derives from a human donor in good health. The chain joins TRBV9 to TRBJ2-1; D ambiguous. The CDR3 loop is CASSPRTDQEQFF. CDR3 in DNA: TGTGCCAGCAGCCCTCGGACGGATCAAGAGCAGTTCTTC. Full variable domain (outside the CDR3, taken from reference TRBV9 and TRBJ2-1): DSGVTQTPKHLITATGQRVTLRCSPRSGDLSVYWYQQSLDQGLQFLIQYYNGEERAKGNILERFSAQQFPDLHSELNLSSLELGDSALYFCASSPRTDQEQFFGPGTRLTVL.